This TCR beta chain was observed in a study of siplizumab effects on memory and regulatory T cells (dated by TCRdb to the late 2010s). In terms of the full investigation: The study examined how the anti-CD2 antibody siplizumab affects alloreactive T-cell subsets in allogeneic mixed lymphocyte reactions built from human PBMCs. Results the study describes overall, beyond this receptor: About 75-97% of proliferating CD4+ or CD8+ clones could not be given a naive or memory phenotype. Because sequences below about 10^-5 frequency were poorly captured, only a minor fraction of alloreactive clones could be mapped to unstimulated subsets. Siplizumab significantly lowered the cumulative frequency of alloreactive sequences that could be traced to unstimulated CD4+ memory T cells. Whether proliferating Tregs from siplizumab cultures actually had suppressive function was not functionally confirmed. Among mappable alloreactive CD4+ clones, the Treg-derived fraction averaged about 75% with siplizumab versus around 25% in control reactions. Unstimulated naive T cells appeared to be more diverse than memory T cells, and naive cells seemed to make a substantial contribution to the alloresponse.

Receptor amplification or capture employed the immunoSEQ multiplex PCR assay. Some 1.1 x 10^5 TCR templates per sample were assayed on the deep sequencing platform. Genomic DNA extracted from sorted T cells was the material used for TCRbeta CDR3 sequencing. The study's processing was this. The R programming language was used for clonal analysis of TCRbeta CDR3 data. Comparing unstimulated samples against CFSE-low samples taken after the reaction was how alloreactive CD4+ and CD8+ clones were defined. Regulatory or non-regulatory origin was assigned to alloreactive CD4+ clones by matching of sequences to sorted unstimulated Treg and non-Treg repertoires. The table was pulled from immuneACCESS by TCRdb, which kept in-frame rearrangements only. Such tables lose some clones; where checked, under half of the loss comes from unresolved V genes, and the rest has no known cause. V, J and clone size were drawn from that table, and D and trimming were deduced from the DNA. The sample table records 100,000 or so clones; about 92% of these occur just once. Of the sample, about 0.32% is held by the ten largest clones.

V loses 4 bases, J loses 7 bases, and the germline ends lie 21 bases apart. Per the germline V gene, SGHRS is the CDR1 and YFSETQ is the CDR2. The CDR3 goes from the cysteine to the phenylalanine over 16 residues. The DNA shown is the 48-base CDR3, in frame from base 1. Sorted unstimulated T cells and proliferating T cells recovered from mixed lymphocyte reactions were subjected to TCRbeta CDR3 sequencing. Fresh whole blood from fewer than twelve HLA-typed healthy donors was used to isolate PBMCs. A note on this clone: Its recognized antigen is unknown. No qualities accompany the bases; no much larger clone lies one base away.

The sequencing sample was made of CD4+ T cells sorted from blood. The clonotype originates from a human donor in good health. Here the chain combines TRBV5-1 and TRBJ2-1; the D gene assignment is perhaps TRBD1 or TRBD2, with each matching 5 bases. The CDR3 amino acid sequence is: CASSPTGTAIGNEQFF. The sequenced DNA is TGCGCCAGCAGCCCCACCGGGACGGCAATAGGAAATGAGCAGTTCTTC.